The 7 T cell receptor beta chains presented below share a single source sample, sequenced in a study of blood T cell repertoires in COVID-19. TCRdb keeps only in-frame clones here, not all; method: immunoSEQ multiplex PCR. The sample consists of 40,000 to 60,000 clones, 70% to 90% of them appearing once. Input material: peripheral blood. Receptors were obtained from a human donor in a cohort sampled during active COVID-19.

The V call is TRBV3-1 (or the pseudogene TRBV3-2), the J call TRBJ1-1; maybe TRBD1 (6 bases). The CDR3 totals 14 residues. Trimming took off 1 base at V and 8 bases at J, with 14 bases between the two ends. Germline CDR1 LGHDT, CDR2 YNNKEL (reference sequence). CDR3: CASSQGSRGGEAFF. CDR3 DNA: TGTGCCAGCAGCCAAGGGAGTAGGGGGGGCGAAGCTTTCTTT.

This clone has a handful of counts. The chain carries TRBV24-1 and TRBJ1-5; D possibly corresponds to TRBD1 (6 bases). Per germline, CDR1 KGHDR and CDR2 SFDVKD. There are 15 residues in the CDR3. Trimming stripped 4 bases from V and 4 bases from J, with 13 bases between. The CDR3 DNA reads as TGTGCCACCAGTGAAGCCGGGACACTGAATCAGCCCCAGCATTTT. This sequence encodes CATSEAGTLNQPQHF.

J is TRBJ1-3 and V is TRBV29-1; 8 bases align to TRBD1. The length of the CDR3 is 12 residues. V trimming: 6 bases; J trimming: 4 bases; junction bases outside the gene matches: 2. Germline values: CDR1 SQVTM, CDR2 ANQGSEA. The DNA of the CDR3 is TGCAGCGTGAGGACAGGGGGAAACACCATATATTTT. Amino acid sequence: CSVRTGGNTIYF. Looking up the rest from reference TRBV29-1 and TRBJ1-3 gives the full variable domain: SAVISQKPSRDICQRGTSLTIQCQVDSQVTMMFWYRQQPGQSLTLIATANQGSEATYESGFVIDKFPISRPNLTFSTLTVSNMSPEDSSIYLCSVRTGGNTIYFGEGSWLTVV.

The V gene is TRBV2, the J gene TRBJ2-1, with 8 bases lining up with TRBD1. The germline CDR1 and CDR2 sequences are SNHLY and FYNNEI. The J segment lost 5 bases and the V segment lost 0 bases, leaving 3 bases of the junction unmatched. This CDR3 comprises 15 residues. The CDR3 region has the DNA TGTGCCAGCAGTGAAGCGGGACAGGCCAACAATGAGCAGTTCTTC. Translating it yields CASSEAGQANNEQFF.

As regards this clone: The junction departs from germline at one end; a sequencing error may be responsible. V and J are TRBV27 and TRBJ2-2; possibly TRBD2 for D (5 bases). From germline, CDR1 is MNHEY and CDR2 SMNVEV (reference sequence). The CDR3 is made up of 15 amino acids. The DNA of the CDR3 is TGTGCCAGCAGTTTATTTATTCCGCATGACCGGGGAGCTGTTTTT. Protein: CASSLFIPHDRGAVF.

The table lists this clone with a few counts. J is TRBJ1-5 and V is TRBV27; D remains unclear. The germline V gene has CDR1 MNHEY and CDR2 SMNVEV (reference sequence). V lost 6 bases to trimming and J lost 7 bases, with 13 bases between them. CDR3 length: 13 residues. The CDR3 DNA sequence: TGTGCCAGCAGCCTGCGGGTTGGGCAGCCCCAGCATTTT. Its protein product is CASSLRVGQPQHF.

CDR3: CASSPGGPGGTEAFF. In DNA form, the CDR3 reads TGTGCCAGCAGCCCCGGTGGTCCGGGAGGCACTGAAGCTTTCTTT. The chain has TRBV3-1 (or the pseudogene TRBV3-2) and TRBJ1-1; D gene unclear. The V end was cut by 4 bases, the J end by 4 bases, with 16 bases between. This CDR3 is 15 amino acids long. CDR1 is LGHDT, CDR2 YNNKEL, per germline (reference sequence).